This entry concerns a single T cell receptor (beta chain). Its matching antigen is unknown. The data derive from a study of OX40 agonist ivuxolimab in advanced cancers. As for the study in general: Patients received ivuxolimab, an agonistic anti-OX40 (CD134) antibody. Whole-study results and caveats: CD4+ and CD8+ blood T cells expanded clonally by week 6 at 0.1 to 3.0 mg/kg.

The CDR3 has 11 amino acids. Looked up from germline, CDR1 is MNHNY and CDR2 is SVGAGI (reference sequence). V dropped 0 bases and J dropped 10 bases, with 4 bases sitting between them. Autoimmune disease history or systemic immunosuppression barred patients. Sequencing used immunoSEQ multiplex PCR; TCRdb keeps in-frame clones, though not all of them. Of about 22,000 clones in the sample, 84% are singletons; the top ten hold 45% to 60%. The receptor comes from an adult with an advanced solid tumor such as melanoma, head and neck, liver or kidney cancer. The sequenced sample was CD4+ or CD8+ T cells sorted from blood, obtained in a trial of the OX40 agonist ivuxolimab. This chain joins TRBV6-6 and TRBJ2-1; D is uncertain. In nucleotides, the CDR3 is TGTGCCAGCAGTTACTCGATCGAGCAGTTCTTC. It yields the protein CASSYSIEQFF.